A selection of T cell receptor beta chains follows, all from one sample in a study of cytomegalovirus exposure and HLA in healthy donors. This table comes from immunoSEQ multiplex PCR, and its TCRdb copy is limited to in-frame clones, with some not included. The table records 80,000 to 95,000 clones, around 75% of them present only once. The sample was PBMCs. The origin of the receptors is a woman aged 40 to 50 in good health and CMV-seropositive. Each CDR3 is given with its conserved first and last residue. The D gene is left open where the match is weak. Size tells how often a clone was seen (once, few, many) or the class of an expanded clone, and some rows leave it out.

>TRBJ1-1|.|TRBV28|.
CASSFGRVYTEAFF
TGTGCCAGCAGTTTTGGCAGGGTATACACTGAAGCTTTCTTT
>TRBJ2-7|.|TRBV27|TRBD1
CATKGQGSGEQYF
TGTGCCACCAAGGGACAGGGGTCTGGCGAGCAGTACTTC
>TRBJ2-7|.|TRBV5-1|.
CASGTGSRPYEQYF
TGCGCCAGCGGAACAGGGAGTCGGCCCTACGAGCAGTACTTC
>TRBJ1-2|.|TRBV5-1|TRBD1
CASSVGTGGLSGYTF
TGCGCCAGCAGCGTGGGGACAGGGGGGTTGAGTGGCTACACCTTC
>TRBJ2-3|.|TRBV6-5|TRBD2
CASSRGKGRGDTQYF
TGTGCCAGCAGCCGTGGAAAAGGGCGGGGGGATACGCAGTATTTT
>TRBJ2-1|.|TRBV27|.
CASSLGGLNEQFF
TGTGCCAGCAGTTTAGGGGGGTTAAATGAGCAGTTCTTC
>TRBJ1-2|.|TRBV20-1|.
CSAGNRDGYTF
TGCAGTGCTGGCAATCGGGATGGCTACACCTTC
>TRBJ1-4|.|TRBV7-9|.
CASSPTGFNEKLFF
TGTGCCAGCAGCCCTACAGGCTTTAATGAAAAACTGTTTTTT
>TRBJ2-5|.|TRBV18|.
CASSPPAERGTQYF
TGTGCCAGCTCACCACCGGCCGAAAGGGGGACCCAGTACTTC
>TRBJ2-2|.|TRBV7-3|.
CASSFLADGELFF
TGTGCCAGCAGCTTTCTAGCCGACGGGGAGCTGTTTTTT
>TRBJ1-1|.|TRBV5-1|.
CASSSEGDPTEAFF
TGCGCCAGCAGCTCCGAGGGGGATCCTACTGAAGCTTTCTTT
>TRBJ1-2|.|TRBV28|.
CASSLGGTSYGYTF
TGTGCCAGCAGTTTGGGGGGGACAAGCTATGGCTACACCTTC
>TRBJ1-6|.|TRBV6-6|TRBD1
CASSSLDRGNSPLHF
TGTGCCAGCAGTTCCCTGGACAGGGGGAATTCACCCCTCCACTTT
>TRBJ2-1|.|TRBV27|TRBD2
CASSNPGLPPGEQFF
TGTGCCAGCAGTAACCCGGGACTACCCCCGGGTGAGCAGTTCTTC
>TRBJ1-5|.|TRBV19|TRBD1
CASSIRGFQPQHF
TGTGCCAGTAGTATCAGGGGGTTTCAGCCCCAGCATTTT
>TRBJ2-7|.|TRBV7-9|.
CASSLAREYEQYF
TGTGCCAGCAGCTTGGCCCGGGAGTACGAGCAGTACTTC
>TRBJ1-4|.|TRBV5-8|TRBD1
CASGDRGRSVNEKLFF
TGTGCCAGCGGGGACAGGGGGCGTTCAGTTAATGAAAAACTGTTTTTT
>TRBJ2-7|.|TRBV29-1|TRBD1
CSVNRGPNEQYF
TGCAGCGTTAACAGGGGGCCCAACGAGCAGTACTTC
>TRBJ1-4|.|TRBV18|TRBD1
CASSPGTEEKLFF
TGTGCCAGCTCACCAGGGACAGAAGAAAAACTGTTTTTT
>TRBJ1-4|.|TRBV18|.
CASSPRRDATNEKLFF
TGTGCCAGCTCACCAAGGCGGGACGCAACTAATGAAAAACTGTTTTTT
>TRBJ2-1|.|TRBV5-1|TRBD1
CASSLGTGDTGEQFF
TGCGCCAGCAGCCTAGGGACAGGGGATACGGGTGAGCAGTTCTTC
>TRBJ2-3|.|TRBV7-3|TRBD1
CASSPLGGTQYF
TGTGCCAGCAGCCCCCTAGGGGGCACGCAGTATTTT
>TRBJ1-1|.|TRBV10-3|TRBD1
CAISVSSTGYSMDTEAFF
TGTGCCATCAGTGTCTCCTCGACAGGGTACTCCATGGACACTGAAGCTTTCTTT
>TRBJ2-1|.|TRBV12-5|TRBD1
CASGQGQGKYEQFF
TGTGCTAGTGGCCAAGGACAGGGAAAATATGAGCAGTTCTTC
>TRBJ2-7|.|TRBV7-2|TRBD2
CASTPPGREQYF
TGTGCCAGCACCCCCCCCGGGAGGGAGCAGTACTTC
>TRBJ2-1|once|TRBV7-2|.
CASSLNGSPYNEQFF
TGTGCCAGCAGCTTAAACGGGAGCCCCTACAATGAGCAGTTCTTC
>TRBJ2-3|few|TRBV18|.
CASSLQGSTDTQYF
TGTGCCAGCTCACTCCAGGGGAGCACAGATACGCAGTATTTT
>TRBJ2-5|.|TRBV5-6|.
CASSLWQAEETQYF
TGTGCCAGCAGCTTGTGGCAGGCCGAAGAGACCCAGTACTTC
>TRBJ2-2|once|TRBV9|.
CASSVGTVDTGELFF
TGTGCCAGCAGCGTAGGGACAGTAGACACCGGGGAGCTGTTTTTT
>TRBJ2-1|few|TRBV6-5|.
CASSRGGSYNEQFF
TGTGCCAGCAGTAGGGGGGGCTCCTACAATGAGCAGTTCTTC
>TRBJ2-3|few|TRBV5-1|TRBD2
CASSLQRTRSTDTQYF
TGCGCCAGCAGCCTCCAGAGGACTAGAAGCACAGATACGCAGTATTTT
>TRBJ2-5|.|TRBV7-7|TRBD1
CASSSQGAGETQYF
TGTGCTAGCAGCTCTCAGGGGGCAGGGGAGACCCAGTACTTC
>TRBJ1-2|.|TRBV7-9|TRBD1
CASSLGTGPYGYTF
TGTGCCAGCAGCTTGGGGACAGGGCCCTATGGCTACACCTTC
>TRBJ2-4|.|TRBV29-1|.
CSVEGAGGYIQYF
TGCAGCGTTGAGGGGGCAGGGGGGTACATTCAGTACTTC
>TRBJ1-2|.|TRBV6-5|.
CASSSSAQGTYGYTF
TGTGCCAGCAGCTCAAGCGCCCAGGGTACCTATGGCTACACCTTC
>TRBJ2-2|.|TRBV27|TRBD2
CANTSGRARLFF
TGTGCCAACACTAGCGGGAGGGCGAGGCTGTTTTTT
>TRBJ1-2|.|TRBV27|TRBD1
CASSSSTGGNYGYTF
TGTGCCAGCAGTTCCTCGACAGGGGGAAACTATGGCTACACCTTC
>TRBJ2-5|.|TRBV5-1|.
CASSFGTQETQYF
TGCGCCAGCAGCTTTGGCACCCAAGAGACCCAGTACTTC
>TRBJ2-1|.|TRBV19|.
CASTQHSYYNEQFF
TGTGCCAGCACACAGCACTCCTACTACAATGAGCAGTTCTTC
>TRBJ2-3|.|TRBV9|TRBD2
CASSGGLATSTDTQYF
TGTGCCAGCAGCGGAGGACTAGCGACTAGCACAGATACGCAGTATTTT
>TRBJ2-5|.|TRBV10-3|TRBD2
CAISESSGGQETQYF
TGTGCCATCAGTGAAAGTAGCGGGGGGCAAGAGACCCAGTACTTC
>TRBJ2-1|.|TRBV2|TRBD2
CASSSPGLAGVEQFF
TGTGCCAGCAGCTCCCCGGGACTAGCGGGGGTCGAGCAGTTCTTC
>TRBJ1-2|.|TRBV5-1|TRBD1
CASSSGQGSYGYTF
TGCGCCAGCAGCTCAGGACAGGGCTCCTATGGCTACACCTTC
>TRBJ2-7|.|TRBV28|.
CASRTPSYEQYF
TGTGCCAGCAGGACACCTTCCTACGAGCAGTACTTC
>TRBJ1-6|.|TRBV5-1|TRBD1
CASGEVAGTDLSPLHF
TGCGCCAGCGGGGAGGTAGCGGGGACAGACCTGTCACCCCTCCACTTT
>TRBJ2-3|.|TRBV6-5|TRBD1
CASRRDRVVDTQYF
TGTGCCAGTCGACGGGACAGGGTTGTGGATACGCAGTATTTT
>TRBJ2-7|.|TRBV7-9|.
CASSFRDFYEQYF
TGTGCCAGCAGCTTCCGGGACTTCTACGAGCAGTACTTC
>TRBJ2-1|.|TRBV7-2|TRBD2
CASSRGGLGNEQFF
TGTGCCAGCAGCCGGGGGGGGCTGGGTAATGAGCAGTTCTTC
>TRBJ2-5|.|TRBV2|.
CASSQEETQYF
TGTGCCAGCAGTCAGGAAGAGACCCAGTACTTC
>TRBJ1-1|.|TRBV19|.
CASSITRGGGRHTEAFF
TGTGCCAGTAGTATAACCCGCGGGGGGGGGCGCCACACTGAAGCTTTCTTT
>TRBJ2-1|.|TRBV2|TRBD2
CASSEGLVPEQFF
TGTGCCAGCAGTGAGGGACTAGTTCCTGAGCAGTTCTTC
>TRBJ2-3|.|TRBV6-1|.
CASSKEGRVTDTQYF
TGTGCCAGCTCGAAGGAGGGCAGGGTCACAGATACGCAGTATTTT
>TRBJ2-7|.|TRBV2|.
CASSVDAYEQYF
TGTGCCAGCAGTGTAGATGCCTACGAGCAGTACTTC
>TRBJ1-2|.|TRBV27|.
CASSSTGMGNGYTF
TGTGCCAGCAGTTCTACAGGGATGGGAAATGGCTACACCTTC